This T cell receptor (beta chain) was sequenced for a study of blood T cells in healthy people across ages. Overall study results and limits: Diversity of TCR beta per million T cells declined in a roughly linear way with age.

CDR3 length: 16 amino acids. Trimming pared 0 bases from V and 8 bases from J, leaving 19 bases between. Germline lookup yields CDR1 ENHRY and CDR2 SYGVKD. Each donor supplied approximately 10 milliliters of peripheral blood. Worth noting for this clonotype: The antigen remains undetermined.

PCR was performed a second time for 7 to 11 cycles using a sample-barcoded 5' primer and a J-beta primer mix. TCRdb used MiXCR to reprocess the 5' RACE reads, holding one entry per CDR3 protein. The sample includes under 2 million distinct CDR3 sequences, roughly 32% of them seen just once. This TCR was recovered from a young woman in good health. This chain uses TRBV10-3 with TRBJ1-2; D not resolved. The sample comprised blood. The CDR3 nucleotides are TGTGCCATCAGTGAGTCCCTGGGCAACTACGCCGTCGGCTACACCTTC. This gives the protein CAISESLGNYAVGYTF.